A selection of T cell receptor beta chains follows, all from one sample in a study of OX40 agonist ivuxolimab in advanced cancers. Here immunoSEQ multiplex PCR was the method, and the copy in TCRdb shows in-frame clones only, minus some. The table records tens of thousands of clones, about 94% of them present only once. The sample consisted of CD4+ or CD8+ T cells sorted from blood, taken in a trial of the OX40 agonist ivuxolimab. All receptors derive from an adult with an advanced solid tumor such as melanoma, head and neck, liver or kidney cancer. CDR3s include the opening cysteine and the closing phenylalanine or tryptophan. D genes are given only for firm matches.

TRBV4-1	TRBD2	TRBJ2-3	CASSASPGTSGADTQYF
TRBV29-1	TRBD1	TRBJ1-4	CSVEDRAGTGEGEKLFF
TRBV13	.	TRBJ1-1	CASTWGSGSGEAFF
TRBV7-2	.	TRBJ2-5	CASSLLGPNVGTQYF
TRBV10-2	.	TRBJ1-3	CASRTDILSGNTIYF
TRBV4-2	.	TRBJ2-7	CASSQAQDYYEQYF
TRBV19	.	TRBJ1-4	CASSITGVREKLFF
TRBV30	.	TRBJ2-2	CAWSGGLGQGIDGELFF
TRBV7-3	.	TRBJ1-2	CASSNREGYGYTF
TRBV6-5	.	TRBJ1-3	CASSYSQGEAGNTIYF
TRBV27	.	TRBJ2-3	CASSWRESTDTQYF
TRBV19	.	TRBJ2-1	CASTPQGSLNEQFF
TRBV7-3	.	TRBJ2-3	CASSWDRDTQYF
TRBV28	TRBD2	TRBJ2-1	CASTALAESYNEQFF
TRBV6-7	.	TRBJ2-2	CASSTNTGELFF
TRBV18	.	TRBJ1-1	CASSPPYGSSGVNTEAFF
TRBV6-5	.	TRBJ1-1	CASSFLYRTLNTEAFF
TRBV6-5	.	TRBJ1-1	CASSYGDMNTEAFF
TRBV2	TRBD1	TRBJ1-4	CASRTTGGDEKLFF
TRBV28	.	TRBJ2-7	CASSLPPHPTYEQYF